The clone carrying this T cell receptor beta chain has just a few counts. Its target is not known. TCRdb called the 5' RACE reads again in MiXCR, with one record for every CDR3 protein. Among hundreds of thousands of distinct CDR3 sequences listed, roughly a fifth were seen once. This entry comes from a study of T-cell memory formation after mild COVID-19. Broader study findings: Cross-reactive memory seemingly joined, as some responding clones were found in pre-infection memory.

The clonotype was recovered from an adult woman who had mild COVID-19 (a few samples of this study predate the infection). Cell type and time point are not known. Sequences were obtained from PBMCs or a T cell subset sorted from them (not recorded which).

The CDR3 DNA follows: TGTGCCAGCAGCTCAGAACCGGGACCCAGAGAAAGGAATGAGCAGTTCTTC. It is translated as CASSSEPGPRERNEQFF. V gene TRBV21-1 combines with J gene TRBJ2-1; TRBD1, as called in the table, went unchecked against the DNA. TRBV21-1 is a listed pseudogene. This CDR3 contains 17 residues.